Each of the 9 T cell receptor beta chains below was sequenced from the same sample in a study of OX40 agonist ivuxolimab in advanced cancers. The method was immunoSEQ multiplex PCR; TCRdb's version includes in-frame clones alone and lacks a portion of them. The table lists tens of thousands of clones, roughly 82% of them singletons. Sequenced here: CD4+ or CD8+ T cells sorted from blood, sampled in a trial of the OX40 agonist ivuxolimab. The receptors derive from an adult with an advanced solid tumor such as melanoma, head and neck, liver or kidney cancer.

The chain uses TRBV11-2 and TRBJ2-5; 10 bases align to TRBD2. This CDR3 has 14 residues. V lost 4 bases, J lost 4 bases, and 3 bases stayed unmatched. Germline values: CDR1 SGHAT, CDR2 FQNNGV. CDR3 amino acids: CASSWASGGETQYF. The CDR3, as DNA: TGTGCCAGCAGCTGGGCTAGCGGGGGAGAGACCCAGTACTTC. Variable domain in full (rest from reference TRBV11-2 and TRBJ2-5): EAGVAQSPRYKIIEKRQSVAFWCNPISGHATLYWYQQILGQGPKLLIQFQNNGVVDDSQLPKDRFSAERLKGVDSTLKIQPAKLEDSAVYLCASSWASGGETQYFGPGTRLLVL.

The chain links TRBV19 to TRBJ2-5; weak D call: TRBD2 (5 bases). The CDR3 runs 12 residues. Trimming pared 3 bases from V and 5 bases from J, leaving 7 bases between. Germline V lookup: CDR1 LNHDA, CDR2 SQIVND (reference sequence). CDR3 sequence reads: CASSIRGETQYF. As DNA, the CDR3 is TGTGCCAGTAGTATTAGAGGGGAGACCCAGTACTTC. Drawing the rest from reference TRBV19 and TRBJ2-5, the complete variable domain is DGGITQSPKYLFRKEGQNVTLSCEQNLNHDAMYWYRQDPGQGLRLIYYSQIVNDFQKGDIAEGYSVSREKKESFPLTVTSAQKNPTAFYLCASSIRGETQYFGPGTRLLVL.

The rearrangement uses TRBV30 and TRBJ2-2; possibly TRBD1 for D (6 bases). Germline V gene data show CDR1 as GTSNPN and CDR2 as SVGIG (reference sequence). V lost 3 bases to trimming and J lost 4 bases, with 21 bases between them. This CDR3 contains 17 residues. In DNA form, the CDR3 reads TGTGCCTGGAGCCAGACCCCCTACAGGGTTGCCACCGGGGAGCTGTTTTTT. Translating gives CAWSQTPYRVATGELFF.

The sample holds a few counts of this clone. This rearrangement joins TRBV9 to TRBJ2-3, with a weak D call TRBD2 (6 bases). This CDR3 has 15 amino acids. V gave up 1 base and J gave up 3 bases, with 12 bases separating them. The germline V gene encodes CDR1 SGDLS and CDR2 YYNGEE. The CDR3 DNA reads TGTGCCAGCAGCGTACCGGGAGTAGGGACAGATACGCAGTATTTT. This encodes CASSVPGVGTDTQYF.

The chain has TRBV19 and TRBJ1-5, with D unclear. Germline-derived CDR1 and CDR2 are LNHDA and SQIVND (reference sequence). The CDR3 contains 12 residues. The germline V and J ends were trimmed by 6 bases and 2 bases, with 5 bases remaining between them. The CDR3 DNA reads TGTGCCAGTAGGCCGCGCAATCAGCCCCAGCATTTT. The encoded protein is CASRPRNQPQHF.

The chain is built from TRBV19 and TRBJ2-7; 10 bases agree with TRBD2. The length of the CDR3 is 15 residues. In germline, CDR1 is LNHDA, CDR2 SQIVND (reference sequence). V trimming: 7 bases; J trimming: 4 bases; junction bases outside the gene matches: 10. The CDR3 DNA reads TGTGCCAGTACTAGTAAGCGGGAGGGCCTGTACGAGCAGTACTTC. Translation gives CASTSKREGLYEQYF.

This chain uses TRBV7-2 with TRBJ1-1, with TRBD1 identical over 7 bases. This CDR3 has 13 amino acids. Germline V CDR1 and CDR2: SGHTA, FQGNSA. Trimming cost V 4 bases and J 4 bases; bases outside gene matches: 3. The CDR3 coding sequence is TGTGCCAGCAGCTCCGGACAGGCCACTGAAGCTTTCTTT. It is translated as CASSSGQATEAFF.

This clone was seen once. The genes are TRBV29-1 and TRBJ2-7, with a tentative D call TRBD2 (5 bases). The CDR3 has 12 amino acids. V was shortened by 6 bases and J by 5 bases, with 14 bases between the two germline ends. Germline assignment: CDR1 SQVTM and CDR2 ANQGSEA. The CDR3 protein is CSVALEGNEQYF. The CDR3 DNA reads as TGCAGCGTGGCCCTAGAGGGAAACGAGCAGTACTTC.

This clone was seen only once. The chain carries TRBV4-3 and TRBJ2-1; TRBD2 agrees at 7 bases. The ends lost 0 bases at V and 1 base at J; junction bases unmatched: 3. The CDR3 is made up of 16 amino acids. Germline V gene sequence: CDR1 LGHNA, CDR2 YSLEER. The CDR3 here is CASSQDVGGSYNEQFF. The CDR3 DNA follows: TGCGCCAGCAGCCAAGATGTGGGGGGGTCCTACAATGAGCAGTTCTTC.